The T cell receptor beta chain described here comes from a study of technical replicates of blood from several donors. Data came from immunoSEQ multiplex PCR; TCRdb stores just in-frame clones and leaves some out. The sample yields roughly 87,000 clones, just under 95% seen once. Per germline, CDR1 MDHEN and CDR2 SYDVKM. CDR3 size: 14 residues. Trimming took off 0 bases at V and 6 bases at J, with 12 bases between the two ends. This receptor was obtained from a human donor in good health. V gene TRBV28 combines with J gene TRBJ2-7; maybe TRBD1 (6 bases). The specimen was T cells isolated from PBMCs. CDR3 in amino acids: CASSLWVEGGEQYF. CDR3 nucleotides: TGTGCCAGCAGTTTATGGGTGGAAGGGGGCGAGCAGTACTTC.